The 22 T cell receptor beta chains given below trace back to one sample, sequenced in a study of shared clonotypes between healthy human individuals. Profiled with immunoSEQ multiplex PCR; TCRdb holds only in-frame clones, not every one. This table holds around 450,000 clones, more than 75% found once. Sequences were obtained from PBMCs. These receptors all stem from a middle-aged woman in good health. Some clones in this sample may be carry-over from other donors' samples.

The gene calls are TRBV2 and TRBJ1-2, with TRBD1 matching over 9 bases. Germline-derived CDR1 and CDR2 are SNHLY and FYNNEI. V was clipped by 6 bases and J by 7 bases; unmatched bases: 9. The CDR3 length is 14 residues. The CDR3 protein is CASRRDRDSGGYTF. CDR3 nucleotides: TGTGCCAGCAGGAGGGACAGGGATTCTGGTGGCTACACCTTC.

The CDR3 loop is CASSLIRDRGEQYF. The CDR3 nucleotides read TGTGCCAGCAGCCTAATCCGGGACAGAGGCGAGCAGTACTTC. The chain uses TRBV14 and TRBJ2-7; 7 nucleotides line up with TRBD1. CDR3 length: 14 amino acids. J was trimmed by 6 bases and V by 4 bases; bases with no gene match: 9. From germline, CDR1 is SGHDN and CDR2 FVKESK.

This chain uses TRBV15 with TRBJ2-5; weak D call: TRBD1 (5 bases). The germline V gene has CDR1 LNHNV and CDR2 YYDKDF (reference sequence). This CDR3 has 13 residues. V was shortened by 6 bases and J by 2 bases, with 10 bases between the two germline ends. The DNA of the CDR3 is TGTGCCACCAGACCGACAGCTCAAGAGACCCAGTACTTC. Protein sequence: CATRPTAQETQYF.

V usage is TRBV30 and J usage is TRBJ1-3; D not resolved. Trimming removed 7 bases at V and 0 bases at J, with 13 bases between. The CDR3 loop spans 14 amino acids. The germline CDR1 and CDR2 sequences are GTSNPN and SVGIG (reference sequence). The DNA of the CDR3 is TGTGCCTACCAGGACCCCCACTCTGGAAACACCATATATTTT. Protein product: CAYQDPHSGNTIYF.

The V and J genes are TRBV7-2 and TRBJ2-3, with 9 bases lining up with TRBD2. The germline V gene has CDR1 SGHTA and CDR2 FQGNSA. The trim removed 1 base at V and 3 bases at J, leaving 11 bases unmatched. This CDR3 region has 18 residues. The CDR3: CASSLEGLAGVMTDTQYF. As DNA, the CDR3 is TGTGCCAGCAGCTTAGAGGGGTTAGCGGGAGTTATGACAGATACGCAGTATTTT. Using reference TRBV7-2 and TRBJ2-3 for the parts outside the CDR3, the full variable domain is GAGVSQSPSNKVTEKGKDVELRCDPISGHTALYWYRQSLGQGLEFLIYFQGNSAPDKSGLPSDRFSAERTGGSVSTLTIQRTQQEDSAVYLCASSLEGLAGVMTDTQYFGPGTRLTVL.

This chain links TRBV11-2 with TRBJ1-3; 10 positions match TRBD1. Trimming cost V 5 bases and J 2 bases; bases outside gene matches: 6. The CDR3 spans 16 residues. Germline loops: CDR1 SGHAT, CDR2 FQNNGV. The CDR3 reads CASSPSDRGPGNTIYF. The CDR3 DNA sequence: TGTGCCAGCAGCCCCAGCGACAGGGGGCCTGGAAACACCATATATTTT.

The genes are TRBV11-3 and TRBJ2-1; TRBD2 is a possible D gene (6 bases). The CDR3 spans 14 residues. The V and J ends lost 1 base and 8 bases respectively, with 12 bases between them. Germline values: CDR1 SGHNT, CDR2 YENEEA. The CDR3 loop reads CASSLGLVPHEQFF. The CDR3, as DNA: TGTGCCAGCAGCTTAGGACTAGTTCCCCATGAGCAGTTCTTC.

The V gene is TRBV6-1, the J gene TRBJ2-7, with a possible D match to TRBD1 (5 bases). V was cut by 2 bases and J by 1 base, with 12 bases left in between. Per germline, CDR1 MNHNS and CDR2 SASEGT. The length of the CDR3 is 15 residues. CDR3 sequence reads: CASSEQGYLSYEQYF. As DNA, the CDR3 is TGTGCCAGCAGTGAACAGGGCTACCTATCCTACGAGCAGTACTTC.

The chain links TRBV11-2 to TRBJ2-5; D call uncertain. The CDR3 spans 14 residues. CDR1 is SGHAT and CDR2 is FQNNGV in the germline V gene. V was trimmed by 5 bases and J by 2 bases, leaving 12 bases between them. The CDR3 spells CASSPRTRQETQYF. CDR3 bases: TGTGCCAGCAGCCCCCGGACCCGGCAAGAGACCCAGTACTTC. Complete variable domain (other parts from reference TRBV11-2 and TRBJ2-5): EAGVAQSPRYKIIEKRQSVAFWCNPISGHATLYWYQQILGQGPKLLIQFQNNGVVDDSQLPKDRFSAERLKGVDSTLKIQPAKLEDSAVYLCASSPRTRQETQYFGPGTRLLVL.

The chain links TRBV28 to TRBJ2-7; D is undetermined. Trimming shortened V by 6 bases and J by 3 bases, and 6 bases separated the two germline ends. Germline CDR1 MDHEN, CDR2 SYDVKM. The CDR3 has 11 amino acids. The CDR3 DNA sequence: TGTGCCAGCAGGGTTAGCTACGAGCAGTACTTC. Its protein is CASRVSYEQYF.

The count of this clone is one. The chain has TRBV7-8 and TRBJ2-1; TRBD2 aligns across 9 bases. With V trimmed by 0 bases and J by 3 bases, 3 bases remained unmatched. The CDR3 is 16 residues long. The germline CDR1 and CDR2 sequences are SGHVS and FQNEAQ. The CDR3 region is CASSLALTSGYNEQFF. The DNA for the CDR3 is TGTGCCAGCAGCTTAGCGCTGACTAGCGGCTACAATGAGCAGTTCTTC. Filled out from reference TRBV7-8 and TRBJ2-1, the complete variable domain reads GAGVSQSPRYKVAKRGQDVALRCDPISGHVSLFWYQQALGQGPEFLTYFQNEAQLDKSGLPSDRFFAERPEGSVSTLKIQRTQQEDSAVYLCASSLALTSGYNEQFFGPGTRLTVL.

The rearrangement joins TRBV5-1 to TRBJ2-7; 8 positions agree with TRBD2. Germline CDR1 is SGHRS and CDR2 is YFSETQ. The CDR3 covers 16 residues. The J segment lost 0 bases and the V segment lost 4 bases, leaving 9 bases of the junction unmatched. CDR3 DNA sequence: TGCGCCAGCAGCCCCTATCCCGGGACTAGCTCCTACGAGCAGTACTTC. Translated: CASSPYPGTSSYEQYF.

In this sample, this clone turned up a few times. The chain couples TRBV19 to TRBJ1-1; 11 bases are shared with TRBD1. There are 13 residues in the CDR3. Looked up from germline, CDR1 is LNHDA and CDR2 is SQIVND (reference sequence). J lost 11 bases, V lost 3 bases, and 5 bases had no gene match. CDR3 DNA sequence: TGTGCCAGTAGTATCGGGACAGGGGGTAGGGCTTTCTTT. It specifies CASSIGTGGRAFF.

This clone was detected once. The chain links TRBV28 to TRBJ2-7; D is possibly TRBD2 (5 bases). The CDR3 length is 14 residues. In germline, CDR1 is MDHEN, CDR2 SYDVKM. V dropped 5 bases and J dropped 1 base, with 12 bases sitting between them. The CDR3 region has the DNA TGTGCCAGCAGTCCATTGGACTCTTCCTACGAGCAGTACTTC. Translation: CASSPLDSSYEQYF. The full variable domain, in which reference TRBV28 and TRBJ2-7 provide the parts outside the CDR3, is DVKVTQSSRYLVKRTGEKVFLECVQDMDHENMFWYRQDPGLGLRLIYFSYDVKMKEKGDIPEGYSVSREKKERFSLILESASTNQTSMYLCASSPLDSSYEQYFGPGTRLTVT.

V and J are TRBV4-2 and TRBJ2-2; 7 bases are a match to TRBD2. The CDR3 sequence is 16 residues long. Trimming removed 1 base from V and 6 bases from J; junction bases left unmatched: 8. Germline values: CDR1 LGHNA, CDR2 YNFKEQ. The CDR3, as DNA: TGTGCCAGCAGCCAAGGGGGAGGGTACTTAGCCGGGGAGCTGTTTTTT. This codes for CASSQGGGYLAGELFF.

The chain uses TRBV11-2 and TRBJ2-5; the match to TRBD1 covers 7 bases. The CDR3 runs to 14 residues. Unmatched junction bases numbered 2, after V lost 1 base and J lost 3 bases. From germline, CDR1 is SGHAT and CDR2 FQNNGV. The CDR3 nucleotides are TGTGCCAGCAGCTTAGGAGGGGGCGAAGAGACCCAGTACTTC. The encoded protein is CASSLGGGEETQYF.

The genes are TRBV5-4 and TRBJ2-7, with 12 positions matching TRBD2. V was clipped by 3 bases and J by 6 bases; unmatched bases: 10. This CDR3 region has 16 residues. Germline loops: CDR1 SGHNT, CDR2 YYREEE (reference sequence). The CDR3 is CASSWNLPTSGSEQYF. Here the CDR3 DNA reads TGTGCCAGCAGCTGGAACCTCCCGACTAGCGGGAGCGAGCAGTACTTC.

The V call is TRBV19, the J call TRBJ2-7, with D perhaps matching TRBD2 (6 bases). Germline CDR1 reads LNHDA; CDR2 reads SQIVND (reference sequence). The length of the CDR3 is 12 residues. V lost 6 bases, J lost 9 bases, and 15 bases lay in between. The CDR3 region is CASSTPGGLQYF. The CDR3 DNA is TGTGCCAGTAGCACCCCCGGGGGTCTGCAGTACTTC.

This rearrangement joins TRBV28 to TRBJ2-2; a possible D gene is TRBD1 (6 bases). V shed 10 bases and J shed 4 bases, with 16 bases lying between them. The CDR3 runs 14 residues. Per the germline V gene, CDR1 is MDHEN and CDR2 is SYDVKM. CDR3: CAIRKQGSTGELFF. The CDR3 coding sequence is TGTGCCATCCGAAAACAGGGTTCCACCGGGGAGCTGTTTTTT.

The V call is TRBV10-3, the J call TRBJ2-1, with TRBD1 matching over 7 bases. V lost 5 bases to trimming and J lost 4 bases; unmatched junction nucleotides: 11. Germline CDR1 is ENHRY and CDR2 is SYGVKD. The CDR3 covers 16 residues. CDR3 sequence (DNA): TGTGCCATCAGTTACGACAGGGAACGGGGTTACAATGAGCAGTTCTTC. This codes for CAISYDRERGYNEQFF.

This clone is a singleton in its sample. Other DNA variants within this sample encode the same CDR3. The chain recombines TRBV5-1 with TRBJ2-5; no reliable D call. The CDR3 covers 14 residues. Looked up from germline, CDR1 is SGHRS and CDR2 is YFSETQ. V lost 0 bases and J 2 bases, leaving 8 bases between the germline ends. The CDR3 region is CASSLGRIQETQYF. CDR3 DNA sequence: TGCGCCAGCAGCTTGGGCCGAATTCAAGAGACCCAGTACTTC.

This chain connects TRBV7-7 to TRBJ2-5, with D perhaps given as TRBD1 or TRBD2 (5 bases each). Germline CDR1 reads SSHAT; CDR2 reads FNYEAQ (reference sequence). V lost 5 bases to trimming and J lost 5 bases, with 15 bases between them. CDR3 length: 14 amino acids. The CDR3 DNA is TGTGCCAGCAGCCAACCCGGGGCGATGGAGACCCAGTACTTC. Translating gives CASSQPGAMETQYF.